A single sample is the source of the 24 T cell receptor beta chains below, sequenced in a study of kidney transplant recipient with SARS-CoV-2 infection. TCRdb fed the reads into MiXCR, producing one record per CDR3 protein. The table includes fewer than 250,000 distinct CDR3 sequences, 25% to 35% detected once. Sequencing used a blood sample, obtained at baseline and between days 110 and 120 from a kidney transplant recipient. Receptor source: a young adult male patient who had COVID-19 and was a kidney transplant recipient. These T cells may partly come from the graft donor.

Comments on this clonotype: A far larger clone is a single base away, which makes a read error likely. The DNA is left out, because the CDR3 cannot be placed on it with certainty; the CDR3 is given as TCRdb lists it. V is TRBV7-5 and J is TRBJ2-7; whether TRBD2, the table's D call, matches the DNA was not checked. TRBV7-5 is annotated as a pseudogene. From its first to its last residue, the CDR3 has 19 amino acids. CDR3 sequence reads: CISVLETVHEVGKTYGYTF.

A remark on this clonotype: A much bigger clone sits one base away, suggesting this may be a read error. This rearrangement joins TRBV10-1 to TRBJ1-3, with a weak D call TRBD1 (5 bases). Germline lookup yields CDR1 WNHNN and CDR2 SYGVQD (reference sequence). The CDR3 consists of 18 residues. The CDR3 here is CASSECRAGGDPKCPGDF. The CDR3 DNA is TGCGCCAGCAGTGAATGTCGAGCAGGTGGGGACCCCAAGTGCCCTGGAGATTTT.

This clonotype was seen repeatedly, ten times or more. The J gene is TRBJ1-6, the V gene TRBV9; 7 bases match TRBD1. CDR3 length: 16 residues. The germline V gene has CDR1 SGDLS and CDR2 YYNGEE. The V and J ends lost 5 bases and 5 bases, in that order; junction bases with no gene match: 10. In DNA, the CDR3 is TGTGCCAGCAGTACCGACGGGACAGTCAATAATTCACCCCTCCACTTT. It specifies CASSTDGTVNNSPLHF.

The count of this clonotype is one. This may be a read error: a much more frequent sequence differs by one nucleotide. The chain is built from TRBV7-3 and TRBJ2-7; 10 bases map to TRBD1. The trim removed 7 bases at V and 4 bases at J, leaving 10 bases unmatched. The V gene's germline CDR1 is SGHTA and CDR2 FQGTGA. This CDR3 has 15 residues. The CDR3 DNA is TGTGCCAGCAACTCCCCGGGACAGGGGCCTTACGAGCAGTACTTC. Its protein is CASNSPGQGPYEQYF.

In this sample, this clonotype turned up many times. This chain links TRBV30 with TRBJ2-5, with D unresolved. The CDR3 consists of 13 residues. Germline V CDR1 and CDR2: GTSNPN, SVGIG (reference sequence). V was trimmed by 1 base and J by 0 bases, leaving 6 bases between them. CDR3 sequence: CAWSADNQETQYF. Here the CDR3 DNA reads TGTGCCTGGAGTGCCGACAACCAAGAGACCCAGTACTTC.

There are many counts of this clonotype. The chain has TRBV3-1 and TRBJ1-1; D call uncertain. This CDR3 is 17 amino acids long. CDR1 LGHDT and CDR2 YNNKEL come from the germline V gene (reference sequence). Trimming cost V 5 bases and J 4 bases, with 23 bases left between them. CDR3 nucleotides: TGTGCCAGCAGCAATACGGGTCCCATTTCAATTCGCACTGAAGCTTTCTTT. Its protein product is CASSNTGPISIRTEAFF.

With regard to this clonotype: Since a much larger clone is just one base distant, this may be a read error. V gene TRBV5-4 combines with J gene TRBJ1-2; no clear D. Between the trimmed V and J ends, which lost 7 bases and 4 bases, there was a span of 23 bases. Germline loops: CDR1 SGHNT, CDR2 YYREEE (reference sequence). The CDR3 spans 16 residues. CDR3: CASLTYVPGKTYGYTF. CDR3 nucleotide sequence: TGTGCCAGCCTAACATACGTACCAGGAAAGACCTATGGCTACACCTTC.

This clonotype occurred many times. V gene TRBV11-2 combines with J gene TRBJ2-7; maybe TRBD2 (5 bases). CDR1 and CDR2 (germline): SGHAT, FQNNGV. This CDR3 spans 15 amino acids. The V gene lost 5 bases and the J gene lost 2 bases, with 16 bases spanning the gap. In DNA form, the CDR3 reads TGTGCCAGCAGCAAAAGCCCTGAGGGCCCCTACGAGCAGTACTTC. It encodes CASSKSPEGPYEQYF.

In this sample, this clonotype turned up many times. The chain is built from TRBV6-2 or TRBV6-3 and TRBJ1-5, with a tentative D call TRBD1 (5 bases). The CDR3 has 13 amino acids. V was clipped by 6 bases and J by 4 bases, with 10 bases between them. CDR1 is MNHEY and CDR2 is SVGEGT in the germline V gene. CDR3: CASRVGQNQPQHF. CDR3 bases: TGTGCCAGCAGAGTTGGACAAAATCAGCCCCAGCATTTT.

The genes are TRBV7-1 and TRBJ1-2; D is ambiguous. TRBV7-1 is recorded as an ORF, its role being uncertain. V was trimmed by 5 bases and J by 4 bases, leaving 23 bases between them. This CDR3 spans 17 amino acids. CDR3 DNA: TGTGCCAGCAGCGGCTATCCTCACGAGGGAAAGACCTATGGCTACACCTTC. This translates into CASSGYPHEGKTYGYTF.

This clonotype was seen many times. The CDR3 loop is CSARDSSSYEQYF. As DNA, the CDR3 is TGCAGTGCTAGGGACAGCAGCTCCTACGAGCAGTACTTC. The V and J genes are TRBV20-1 and TRBJ2-7; D is possibly TRBD1 (6 bases). V was cut by 3 bases and J by 0 bases, with 9 bases left in between. The CDR3 consists of 13 residues. The germline V gene has CDR1 DFQATT and CDR2 SNEGSKA (reference sequence).

The rearrangement links TRBV28 to TRBJ2-3; maybe TRBD2 (6 bases). CDR1 and CDR2 from the germline V gene are MDHEN and SYDVKM. The V end was cut by 7 bases, the J end by 3 bases, with 14 bases between. The CDR3 loop spans 14 amino acids. CDR3 loop: CASKGGTVTDTQYF. The CDR3 DNA is TGTGCCAGCAAAGGCGGGACGGTGACAGATACGCAGTATTTT.

This clonotype was recorded at least ten times. The chain employs TRBV20-1 and TRBJ1-1; D unclear. V lost 1 base and J 3 bases, leaving 21 bases between the germline ends. Germline CDR1 is DFQATT and CDR2 is SNEGSKA (reference sequence). The CDR3 spans 17 residues. The DNA of the CDR3 is TGCAGTGCTAGAGCCGAAACCCAGATTCGGGGATACACTGAAGCTTTCTTT. Translating gives CSARAETQIRGYTEAFF.

This clonotype came up many times. The chain is built from TRBV14 and TRBJ2-7, with 7 bases aligning to TRBD1. Germline-derived CDR1 and CDR2 are SGHDN and FVKESK. This CDR3 region has 15 residues. V trimming: 0 bases; J trimming: 6 bases; junction bases outside the gene matches: 8. The CDR3 is CASSQDPGGVGEQYF. As DNA, the CDR3 is TGTGCCAGCAGCCAAGATCCAGGGGGAGTAGGCGAGCAGTACTTC.

This clonotype was seen ten or more times. The genes are TRBV7-2 and TRBJ1-2; D gene uncertain. Trimming took off 5 bases at V and 4 bases at J, with 23 bases between the two ends. The CDR3 sequence is 17 residues long. From germline, CDR1 is SGHTA and CDR2 FQGNSA. The chain's CDR3 is CASSIFYRDGKTYGYTF. CDR3 nucleotide sequence: TGTGCCAGCAGCATTTTCTACAGAGACGGAAAGACCTATGGCTACACCTTC.

This clonotype was seen ten or more times. The chain recombines TRBV19 with TRBJ1-5; weak D call: TRBD1 (5 bases). Looked up from germline, CDR1 is LNHDA and CDR2 is SQIVND (reference sequence). The CDR3 sequence is 14 residues long. Trimming removed 8 bases at V and 5 bases at J, with 16 bases between. CDR3 bases: TGTGCCAGTCGTTTCAATCAAGGGGATCAGCCCCAGCATTTT. Protein: CASRFNQGDQPQHF.

Points on this clonotype: The junction departs from the called germline gene at one end, perhaps through a read error. V and J are TRBV5-1 and TRBJ1-5, with 9 bases matching TRBD1. In germline, CDR1 is SGHRS, CDR2 YFSETQ. This CDR3 is 14 amino acids long. The CDR3 loop is CASSRTGENRPQHF. Written as DNA, the CDR3 is TGCGCCAGCAGCCGGACAGGGGAGAATCGGCCCCAGCATTTT.

This clonotype was detected ten times or more. The rearrangement uses TRBV15 and TRBJ1-5; possible D gene TRBD1, 5 bases. CDR3 size: 14 residues. V was clipped by 5 bases and J by 5 bases, with 13 bases between them. Germline CDR1 reads LNHNV; CDR2 reads YYDKDF (reference sequence). CDR3 coding DNA: TGTGCCACCAGCGCCGGGAGGGACGATCAGCCCCAGCATTTT. It encodes CATSAGRDDQPQHF.

Points on this clonotype: A clone one base away is much larger, so this may be a read error. Because it lacks the conserved phenylalanine or tryptophan at the end, this CDR3 is likely a read error. The chain uses TRBV6-5 and TRBJ2-7; 10 nucleotides agree with TRBD1. CDR3 length: 17 amino acids. Germline trimming cut 6 bases from V and 5 bases from J; bases unmatched to any gene: 16. The V gene's germline CDR1 is MNHEY and CDR2 SVGAGI. The CDR3 DNA reads TGTGCCAGCAGCCCCAAGTCGGGGGGACAGGGGCGGAACGAGCAGTACCTC. The encoded protein is CASSPKSGGQGRNEQYL.

This clonotype was recorded once. A much larger clone differs from this one at a single base, so this may be a read error. This chain links TRBV11-2 with TRBJ1-2; D is undetermined. The CDR3 extends over 17 amino acids. Per germline, CDR1 SGHAT and CDR2 FQNNGV. Between the trimmed V and J ends, which lost 5 bases and 4 bases, there was a span of 23 bases. The CDR3 spells CASSIVLTSRKTYGYTF. The CDR3 nucleotides are TGTGCCAGCAGCATCGTATTAACAAGCAGAAAGACCTATGGCTACACCTTC.

This clonotype was seen repeatedly, ten times or more. The CDR3, as DNA: TGTGCCAGCAGCCCAGCTGGGGGACTAGCCGGTGAGCAGTTCTTC. Translating gives CASSPAGGLAGEQFF. The chain carries TRBV7-3 and TRBJ2-1, with 9 bases aligning to TRBD2. With V trimmed by 5 bases and J by 9 bases, 11 bases remained unmatched. The germline V gene encodes CDR1 SGHTA and CDR2 FQGTGA. The CDR3 runs to 15 residues.

This clonotype has at least ten counts. The chain recombines TRBV21-1 with TRBJ2-6; TRBD2 is taken as the D call from the table, unchecked against the DNA. TRBV21-1 is assigned pseudogene status. This CDR3 spans 18 amino acids. The CDR3 sequence is CASRRKLATTKSGNVLTF. CDR3 nucleotide sequence: TGTGCCAGCAGAAGGAAGCTAGCTACAACAAAGTCGGGCAACGTCCTGACTTTC.

The V gene is TRBV6-5, the J gene TRBJ1-1; a weak D match, TRBD1 (5 bases). CDR3 length: 15 amino acids. V lost 6 bases, J lost 7 bases, and 21 bases lay in between. CDR1 is MNHEY and CDR2 is SVGAGI in the germline V gene. The CDR3 DNA reads as TGTGCCAGCAGCCGCGCGGGGGGGGGGTTGAGTGAAGCTTTCTTT. Protein: CASSRAGGGLSEAFF.

Many counts were recorded for this clonotype. The V gene is TRBV4-2, the J gene TRBJ1-6, with D possibly matching TRBD1 (5 bases). Germline loops: CDR1 LGHNA, CDR2 YNFKEQ. V shed 0 bases and J shed 7 bases, with 13 bases lying between them. CDR3 length equals 16 residues. The CDR3 DNA reads TGTGCCAGCAGCCAAGACATCGGGGCCGCCAATTCACCCCTCCACTTT. Its protein is CASSQDIGAANSPLHF.